Shown below are 9 T cell receptor beta chains from a single sample sequenced in a study of cytomegalovirus exposure and HLA in healthy donors. PCR involved 60 Vbeta and 13 Jbeta primers. The assay was immunoSEQ multiplex PCR, and TCRdb's table has in-frame clones only and misses some. The sample carries roughly 120,000 clones, more than 60% recorded once. Input material: PBMCs. The receptors stem from a woman aged 40 to 49 in good health and CMV-seropositive.

J is TRBJ2-2 and V is TRBV29-1, with D maybe TRBD2 (6 bases). This CDR3 region has 13 residues. Germline CDR1 is SQVTM and CDR2 is ANQGSEA. Trimming removed 7 bases at V and 6 bases at J, with 15 bases between. The CDR3 region is CSAQGGDAGELFF. CDR3 bases: TGCAGCGCTCAGGGCGGGGATGCCGGGGAGCTGTTTTTT.

The rearrangement joins TRBV9 to TRBJ2-3; 8 bases align to TRBD2. Germline assignment: CDR1 SGDLS and CDR2 YYNGEE. The CDR3 length is 16 residues. V shed 2 bases and J 4 bases; nucleotides not matched to a gene: 9. The CDR3, as DNA: TGTGCCAGCAGCGTGTTCAGCGGGAGCGCGGCAGATACGCAGTATTTT. It yields the protein CASSVFSGSAADTQYF.

This clone has a handful of counts. The rearrangement uses TRBV7-8 and TRBJ2-7; D uncertain. The CDR3 is 13 residues long. The germline V gene encodes CDR1 SGHVS and CDR2 FQNEAQ. The ends were cut back, 2 bases at V and 3 bases at J, with 8 bases in the middle. The DNA of the CDR3 is TGTGCCAGCAGCTTACGAACAGACTACGAGCAGTACTTC. Residues: CASSLRTDYEQYF.

The J gene is TRBJ1-3, the V gene TRBV9; TRBD1 matches at 7 bases. Losses at the gene ends were 4 bases for V and 0 bases for J; bases not matched to a gene: 7. The CDR3 is made up of 16 amino acids. Looked up from germline, CDR1 is SGDLS and CDR2 is YYNGEE. The CDR3 spells CASSISTGNSGNTIYF. CDR3 DNA sequence: TGTGCCAGCAGCATCTCGACAGGGAACTCTGGAAACACCATATATTTT.

This sequence joins TRBV11-2 and TRBJ2-5; possibly TRBD2 for D (7 bases). Germline CDR1 and CDR2: SGHAT and FQNNGV. V was cut by 3 bases and J by 2 bases, with 16 bases left in between. This CDR3 comprises 16 residues. The CDR3 loop is CASSLGRGGSQETQYF. CDR3 in DNA: TGTGCCAGCAGCTTGGGGAGGGGGGGCTCGCAAGAGACCCAGTACTTC. Full variable domain (rest looked up from reference TRBV11-2 and TRBJ2-5): EAGVAQSPRYKIIEKRQSVAFWCNPISGHATLYWYQQILGQGPKLLIQFQNNGVVDDSQLPKDRFSAERLKGVDSTLKIQPAKLEDSAVYLCASSLGRGGSQETQYFGPGTRLLVL.

The chain uses TRBV6-1 and TRBJ2-3; 8 nucleotides agree with TRBD1. CDR1 and CDR2 (germline): MNHNS, SASEGT. Trimming took 2 bases from V and 5 from J; bases not matched to a gene: 6. The CDR3 contains 15 residues. The CDR3 reads CASSEQGASKDTQYF. The DNA for the CDR3 is TGTGCCAGCAGTGAACAGGGGGCGTCGAAAGATACGCAGTATTTT.

This clone was counted a single time. This chain links TRBV18 with TRBJ1-1; D call uncertain. Germline V gene lookup returns CDR1 KGHSH and CDR2 LQKENI. V was trimmed by 10 bases and J by 5 bases, leaving 11 bases between them. The CDR3 contains 11 residues. This chain's CDR3 is CATGEQTEAFF. The CDR3 coding sequence is TGTGCCACCGGGGAACAAACTGAAGCTTTCTTT.

The chain uses TRBV5-1 and TRBJ2-7; the D is unclear. CDR3 size: 13 residues. The germline V gene encodes CDR1 SGHRS and CDR2 YFSETQ. V was cut by 0 bases and J by 3 bases, with 7 bases left in between. The CDR3 loop is CASSLATLYEQYF. CDR3 DNA: TGCGCCAGCAGCTTGGCTACCCTCTACGAGCAGTACTTC.

V usage is TRBV6-1 and J usage is TRBJ2-3; D may be TRBD2 (6 bases). The CDR3 has 14 amino acids. The V end was cut by 2 bases, the J end by 6 bases, with 12 bases between. The V gene's germline CDR1 is MNHNS and CDR2 SASEGT. The CDR3 reads CASSEPRLVDTQYF. The CDR3 DNA is TGTGCCAGCAGTGAACCGCGACTAGTGGATACGCAGTATTTT.